Only a few counts were recorded for the clone carrying this T cell receptor (beta chain). Its antigen remains unidentified. This entry comes from a study of CD8 T cells in ankylosing spondylitis. Study findings and constraints: There was a TCR beta motif, made of roughly eight highly homologous variants, that appeared characteristic of ankylosing spondylitis blood. Matched ankylosing spondylitis synovial fluid reportedly showed significant enrichment of disease-linked clones. A subset of motif variants has previously been described in the synovial fluid and blood of reactive arthritis.

Construction of TCR beta libraries was performed using quantitative 5'-RACE with molecular barcodes. Using its own MiXCR run on the 5' RACE reads, TCRdb lists one record per CDR3 protein. The profile shows 80,000 to 90,000 distinct CDR3 sequences, more than 25% of them singletons. CDR1 and CDR2 (germline): SNHLY, FYNNEI. Trimming cost V 6 bases and J 0 bases, with 8 bases left between them. The CDR3 totals 14 residues. V gene TRBV2 combines with J gene TRBJ2-2; the D call may be TRBD1 or TRBD2 (5 bases each). The sequence came from a male donor with ankylosing spondylitis or in good health (not recorded which). Sequenced sample: blood, either unsorted or a sorted T cell fraction (not recorded which). CDR3 in amino acids: CASRGTSNTGELFF. CDR3 in DNA: TGTGCCAGCAGAGGGACGTCGAACACCGGGGAGCTGTTTTTT.